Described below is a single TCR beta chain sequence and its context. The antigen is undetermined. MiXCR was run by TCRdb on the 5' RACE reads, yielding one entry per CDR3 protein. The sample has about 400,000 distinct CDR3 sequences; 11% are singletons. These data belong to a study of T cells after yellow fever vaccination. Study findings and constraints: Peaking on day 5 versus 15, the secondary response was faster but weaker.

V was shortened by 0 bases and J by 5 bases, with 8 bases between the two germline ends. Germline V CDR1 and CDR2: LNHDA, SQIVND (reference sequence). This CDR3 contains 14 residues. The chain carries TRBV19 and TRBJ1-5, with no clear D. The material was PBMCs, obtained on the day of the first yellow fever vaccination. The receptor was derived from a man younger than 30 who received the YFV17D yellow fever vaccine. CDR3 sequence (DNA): TGTGCCAGTAGTATAGAGAACAGACATCAGCCCCAGCATTTT. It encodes CASSIENRHQPQHF.